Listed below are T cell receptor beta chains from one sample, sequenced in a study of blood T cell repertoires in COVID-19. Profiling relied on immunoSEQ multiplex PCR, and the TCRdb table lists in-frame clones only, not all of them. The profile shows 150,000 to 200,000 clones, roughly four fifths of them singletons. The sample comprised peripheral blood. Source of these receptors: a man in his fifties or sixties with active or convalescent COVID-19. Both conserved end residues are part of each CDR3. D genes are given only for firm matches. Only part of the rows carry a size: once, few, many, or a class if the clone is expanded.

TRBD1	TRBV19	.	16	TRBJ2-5	CASSIVERTGQETQYF	TGTGCCAGTAGTATAGTTGAGAGGACAGGGCAAGAGACCCAGTACTTC
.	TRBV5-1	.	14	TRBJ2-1	CASSPLALHNEQFF	TGCGCCAGCAGCCCCCTAGCCCTCCACAATGAGCAGTTCTTC
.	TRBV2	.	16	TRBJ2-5	CASMPDLGQFKETQYF	TGTGCCAGCATGCCGGACTTAGGGCAGTTTAAAGAGACCCAGTACTTC
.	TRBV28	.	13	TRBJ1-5	CASSSPSSQPQHF	TGTGCCAGCAGCAGCCCCTCTAGTCAGCCCCAGCATTTT
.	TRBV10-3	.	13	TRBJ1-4	CAITKDRNEKLFF	TGTGCCATAACTAAGGACAGAAATGAAAAACTGTTTTTT
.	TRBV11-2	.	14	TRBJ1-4	CASSLGSGHEKLFF	TGTGCCAGCAGCTTAGGGTCGGGTCACGAAAAACTGTTTTTT
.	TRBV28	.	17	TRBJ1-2	CASSLSIGTGGGYGYTF	TGTGCCAGCAGTCTCTCTATAGGGACCGGCGGGGGGTATGGCTACACCTTC
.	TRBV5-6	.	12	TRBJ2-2	CASSWGPAELFF	TGTGCCAGCAGCTGGGGGCCGGCGGAGCTGTTTTTT
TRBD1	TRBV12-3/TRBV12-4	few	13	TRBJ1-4	CASSYRGSGKLFF	TGTGCCAGCAGTTACAGGGGATCGGGAAAACTGTTTTTT
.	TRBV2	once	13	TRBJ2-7	CASRMGTYYEQYF	TGTGCCAGCAGGATGGGGACATACTACGAGCAGTACTTC
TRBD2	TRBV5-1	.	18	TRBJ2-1	CASSLVASGPLLNNEQFF	TGCGCCAGCAGCTTGGTGGCTAGCGGGCCGCTGCTTAACAATGAGCAGTTCTTC
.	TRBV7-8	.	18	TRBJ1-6	CASSLEGWGRTSNSPLHF	TGTGCCAGCAGCTTAGAGGGGTGGGGTAGGACTAGTAATTCACCCCTCCACTTT